Included here is one T cell receptor (beta chain) sequence, with context. Its antigen is not known. This sample is part of a study of cytomegalovirus exposure and HLA in healthy donors. Whole-study context: Later, an analysis reported that the 120 or so validation repertoires had used the same platform as the approximately 680 first-cohort repertoires. Regarding the study as a whole: Rare TCR sequences predominated, though certain public TCRs were found in many donors.

The repertoire was sequenced with immunoSEQ multiplex PCR; TCRdb's copy has only in-frame clones and lacks some. The table lists 120,000 to 150,000 clones, over 80% of them singletons. The CDR3 sequence is 15 residues long. In germline, CDR1 is SGDLS, CDR2 YYNGEE. Losses at the gene ends were 3 bases for V and 1 base for J; bases not matched to a gene: 5. The sequence came from a man aged 18 to 29 in good health and CMV-seropositive. Sample: PBMCs. This chain joins TRBV9 and TRBJ2-3, with 7 nucleotides matching TRBD1. As DNA, the CDR3 is TGTGCCAGCAGCGATAGTGGGACAGGCACAGATACGCAGTATTTT. Translation: CASSDSGTGTDTQYF.